The clone carrying this T cell receptor beta chain came up a few times. The CDR3 has 15 amino acids. Germline lookup yields CDR1 SGDLS and CDR2 YYNGEE. Germline trimming cut 2 bases from V and 6 bases from J; bases unmatched to any gene: 9. In the original processing: How many nucleated cells were present was estimated from reference gene primer amplification. The method was immunoSEQ multiplex PCR; TCRdb's version includes in-frame clones alone and lacks a portion of them. D and trimming come from the DNA, and the V and J calls and clone size come from that table. The sample records about 120,000 clones, about nine tenths being singletons. This sample is part of a study of blood T cell repertoires in COVID-19. Study-wide background: From the United States, Italy and Spain came samples of acute and convalescent COVID-19. Sample material is recorded as cDNA or gDNA derived from T cells, B-cell-depleted T cells, or PBMCs.

The source is a man in his 70s who had recovered from COVID-19. The chain uses TRBV9 and TRBJ2-7, with 9 bases that match TRBD1. The specimen sequenced was peripheral blood. The CDR3 nucleotides read TGTGCCAGCAGCGTGGCCGGGACAGGGCAAATCGAGCAGTACTTC. Translated: CASSVAGTGQIEQYF.